A single sample is the source of the 2 T cell receptor beta chains below, sequenced in a study of T cells in Graves' hyperthyroidism and ophthalmopathy. The source material, RNA transcripts, was used to amplify TCR beta CDR3 regions. Using the HTBI primer set, a first-round RT-PCR was run on the TCR CDR3. TCRdb passed the multiplex PCR reads through MiXCR, listing each CDR3 protein once. The sample has hundreds of thousands of distinct CDR3 sequences, roughly 15% seen once. The source material was blood. Receptor source: a woman in her thirties with Graves' hyperthyroidism.

The sample holds many counts of this clonotype. The V and J genes are TRBV19 and TRBJ1-1; possibly TRBD1 for D (5 bases). V was cut by 3 bases and J by 6 bases, with 11 bases left in between. This CDR3 contains 13 residues. Germline-derived CDR1 and CDR2 are LNHDA and SQIVND (reference sequence). CDR3 sequence reads: CASSMGLSAEAFF. CDR3 coding DNA: TGTGCCAGTAGTATGGGACTATCGGCTGAAGCTTTCTTT. The full variable domain, in which reference TRBV19 and TRBJ1-1 provide the parts outside the CDR3, is DGGITQSPKYLFRKEGQNVTLSCEQNLNHDAMYWYRQDPGQGLRLIYYSQIVNDFQKGDIAEGYSVSREKKESFPLTVTSAQKNPTAFYLCASSMGLSAEAFFGQGTRLTVV.

This clonotype showed up just a few times. The chain couples TRBV7-2 to TRBJ2-1; possibly TRBD1 for D (5 bases). V was shortened by 1 base and J by 3 bases, with 10 bases between the two germline ends. The CDR3 runs to 15 residues. The germline gives CDR1 SGHTA, CDR2 FQGNSA. The CDR3 here is CASSLDGAFYNEQFF. CDR3 DNA: TGTGCCAGCAGCTTAGATGGGGCCTTCTACAATGAGCAGTTCTTC.